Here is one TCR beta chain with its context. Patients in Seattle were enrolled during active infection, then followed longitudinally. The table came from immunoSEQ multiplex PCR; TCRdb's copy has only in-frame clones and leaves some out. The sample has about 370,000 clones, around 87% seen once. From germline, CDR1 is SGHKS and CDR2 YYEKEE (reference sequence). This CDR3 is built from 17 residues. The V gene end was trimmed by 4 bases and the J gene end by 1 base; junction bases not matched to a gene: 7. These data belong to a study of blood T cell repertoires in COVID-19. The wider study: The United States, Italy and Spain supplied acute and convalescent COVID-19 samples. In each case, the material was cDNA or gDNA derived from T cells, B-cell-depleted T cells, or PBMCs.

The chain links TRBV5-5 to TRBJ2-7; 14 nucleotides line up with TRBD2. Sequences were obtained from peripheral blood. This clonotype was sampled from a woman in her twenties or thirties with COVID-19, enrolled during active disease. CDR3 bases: TGTGCCAGCAGCCGTCGCGGGACTAGCGGGAGTTCCTACGAGCAGTACTTC. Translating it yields CASSRRGTSGSSYEQYF.